A selection of T cell receptor beta chains follows, all from one sample in a study of cytomegalovirus exposure and HLA in healthy donors. Clones were read by immunoSEQ multiplex PCR, and TCRdb kept only the in-frame ones, dropping some. In the table there are roughly 270,000 clones, over 75% of which are singletons. Sequenced: PBMCs. These receptors originate from a woman in her late teens or twenties in good health and CMV-seronegative. The CDR3 runs from the conserved cysteine through the conserved F or W. The D gene is left open where the match is weak. The size of a clone is reported for some rows only, either as once, few or many, or as a class for expanded clones.

J gene: TRBJ2-3
V gene: TRBV2
D gene: NA
clone size: NA
CDR3 DNA: TGTGCCAGCAGCAACCTGGGGCTGGGATTAGATACGCAGTATTTT
CDR3 protein: CASSNLGLGLDTQYF

J gene: TRBJ2-3
V gene: TRBV9
D gene: NA
clone size: once
CDR3 DNA: TGTGCCAGCAGCGTAACGGGAGCTACAGATACGCAGTATTTT
CDR3 protein: CASSVTGATDTQYF

J gene: TRBJ2-7
V gene: TRBV7-2
D gene: TRBD1
clone size: NA
CDR3 DNA: TGTGCCAGCAGCCCGACAGGGACCTACGAGCAGTACTTC
CDR3 protein: CASSPTGTYEQYF

J gene: TRBJ2-3
V gene: TRBV30
D gene: NA
clone size: NA
CDR3 DNA: TGTGCCTGGAGGCACGGGACTAGCACAGATACGCAGTATTTT
CDR3 protein: CAWRHGTSTDTQYF

J gene: TRBJ2-1
V gene: TRBV15
D gene: NA
clone size: NA
CDR3 DNA: TGTGCCACCAGCACTAGTCCGGGCTCCTACAATGAGCAGTTCTTC
CDR3 protein: CATSTSPGSYNEQFF

J gene: TRBJ1-1
V gene: TRBV6-1
D gene: TRBD1
clone size: once
CDR3 DNA: TGTGCCAGCAGTGAATATCGGACAGGGGAGTCCGCTTTCTTT
CDR3 protein: CASSEYRTGESAFF

J gene: TRBJ2-7
V gene: TRBV25-1
D gene: TRBD1
clone size: NA
CDR3 DNA: TGTGCCATTGATCGGGACAGGACACGCGAGCAGTACTTC
CDR3 protein: CAIDRDRTREQYF

J gene: TRBJ2-7
V gene: TRBV29-1
D gene: NA
clone size: NA
CDR3 DNA: TGCAGCGCCCAGGGGACCTGGCTCGAGCAGTACTTC
CDR3 protein: CSAQGTWLEQYF

J gene: TRBJ2-7
V gene: TRBV11-2
D gene: NA
clone size: NA
CDR3 DNA: TGTGCCAGCAGCCGTTCGTCGACAGGTGAAGCCTACGAGCAGTACTTC
CDR3 protein: CASSRSSTGEAYEQYF

J gene: TRBJ2-1
V gene: TRBV5-1
D gene: TRBD2
clone size: NA
CDR3 DNA: TGCGCCAGCAGCCCCGGACTAGCGGGGTTCGGTGAGCAGTTCTTC
CDR3 protein: CASSPGLAGFGEQFF